This note documents a single TCR beta chain sequence. This sample was taken from a study of CD8 T cells in Susac syndrome. This CDR3 is 17 amino acids long. From germline, CDR1 is DFQATT and CDR2 SNEGSKA (reference sequence). With 1 base removed from V and 0 bases from J, the gap between germline ends came to 16 bases. With random hexamers, about 0.5 to 1 ug RNA was reverse transcribed. From the immunoSEQ multiplex PCR reads, TCRdb called clonotypes with MiXCR, one entry per CDR3 protein. The table includes around 170,000 distinct CDR3 sequences, 94% detected once. The sequencing sample was made of CD4+ T cells from PBMCs. The V call is TRBV20-1, the J call TRBJ2-1; D is possibly TRBD2 (7 bases). The sequence was obtained from a human donor with Susac syndrome. The CDR3 loop is CSARVKGGGSSYNEQFF. CDR3 DNA: TGCAGTGCTAGAGTGAAGGGGGGGGGCAGCTCCTACAATGAGCAGTTCTTC.